This TCR beta chain was sequenced during a study of T cells in Graves' hyperthyroidism and ophthalmopathy. This CDR3 contains 14 residues. Between the trimmed V and J ends, which lost 5 bases and 7 bases, there was a span of 14 bases. From germline, CDR1 is MNHNS and CDR2 SASEGT. Authors of the study amplified TCR beta CDR3 regions from RNA transcripts. The study used the HTBI primer set for a first-round RT-PCR of the TCR CDR3. TCRdb analysed the multiplex PCR reads with MiXCR anew, one entry per CDR3 protein. The table has a few hundred thousand distinct CDR3 sequences, 15% to 18% seen once. This clonotype was counted only a few times. The antigen is not known. Study outcomes and limitations: Clonotypes that were expanded in thyroid above 0.001 mostly appeared in blood too.

This rearrangement joins TRBV6-1 to TRBJ1-4, with D maybe TRBD1 (6 bases). The TCR sequence derives from a woman under 30 with Graves' hyperthyroidism that later progressed to Graves' ophthalmopathy. The sequenced material came from blood. CDR3: CASSRQARREKLFF. CDR3 coding DNA: TGTGCCAGCAGTCGACAGGCCAGGCGTGAAAAACTGTTTTTT.